This T cell receptor beta chain was identified during a study of blood T cell repertoires in COVID-19. Measured with immunoSEQ multiplex PCR; TCRdb has only the in-frame clones, and not every one. Altogether fewer than 400,000 clones are present, around 84% being singletons, with the ten largest covering about 2.9%. With V trimmed by 2 bases and J by 3 bases, 7 bases remained unmatched. The CDR3 runs to 16 residues. Looked up from germline, CDR1 is LNHDA and CDR2 is SQIVND (reference sequence). The source material was peripheral blood. This TCR was sampled from a human donor in a cohort sampled during active COVID-19. The rearrangement uses TRBV19 and TRBJ1-5; 7 nucleotides align to TRBD1. CDR3 coding DNA: TGTGCCAGTAGTATATCTCGACAGGGACCCAATCAGCCCCAGCATTTT. This encodes CASSISRQGPNQPQHF.